The text below deals with one T cell receptor (beta chain). The data are from a study of shared clonotypes between healthy human individuals. CDR3 length: 15 residues. The V end lost 0 bases, the J end lost 3 bases, and 9 bases lay between the germline ends. The germline gives CDR1 SGHRS, CDR2 YFSETQ. The input for sorted-subset replicate PCRs was about 0.2 ug DNA, tens of thousands of T cell genomes. Libraries were prepared by immunoSEQ multiplex PCR; TCRdb keeps only in-frame clonotypes and omits some of them. This table has around 720,000 clones, around 78% appearing once. The V call is TRBV5-1, the J call TRBJ2-2; D unclear. The sequence was collected from a woman in her twenties or thirties in good health. The sequenced sample was memory CD4+ T cells sorted from blood. Subset given: CD45RA-negative fraction. The CDR3 reads CASSLGPPHTGELFF. The CDR3 DNA reads TGCGCCAGCAGCTTGGGACCCCCGCACACCGGGGAGCTGTTTTTT.